This T cell receptor (beta chain) stems from a study of blood T cell repertoires in COVID-19. Generated by immunoSEQ multiplex PCR, the TCRdb table keeps only in-frame clones and is missing some. The sample holds roughly 290,000 clones; about nine tenths are singletons and the top ten take 1.5% to 2%. There are 18 residues in the CDR3. V trimming: 5 bases; J trimming: 5 bases; junction bases outside the gene matches: 17. Looked up from germline, CDR1 is SGHTA and CDR2 is FQGNSA. The chain couples TRBV7-2 to TRBJ2-1, with 8 bases that match TRBD1. This TCR was sampled from a woman in her 40s who had recovered from COVID-19. The sample was PBMCs or T cells enriched from blood (not recorded which). CDR3 amino acids: CASSPWPAGGIGDNEQFF. The CDR3 coding sequence is TGTGCCAGCAGCCCCTGGCCCGCAGGGGGCATAGGGGACAATGAGCAGTTCTTC.